Each of the 7 T cell receptor beta chains below was sequenced from the same sample in a study of T cell repertoires in aging, cancer and after chemotherapy (dated by TCRdb to between 2018 and 2021). Instead of sorted cells or RNA, genomic DNA extracted from peripheral blood served as the source for amplifying TCR beta rearrangements. TCRdb shows the sequencer as Illumina MiSeq. Rearranged TRB sequences spanning V, D and J segments were amplified in a multiplex touch-down PCR with a mixed TRB-A/B primer pool. TCRdb passed the public sequencing reads through fastp at Q25 and MiXCR, retaining productive beta sequences. Entries that share a CDR3 protein sequence are merged under the most common genes and DNA. The sample records 400 to 550 distinct CDR3 sequences, less than 45% of which are singletons. The top ten hold around 63% of the sample. The sample was blood. These TCRs come from a human donor with a solid tumor.

This clonotype is large (0.1 to 1%) within its sample. The chain uses TRBV6-2 or TRBV6-3 and TRBJ2-7; maybe TRBD2 (5 bases). Germline V gene sequence: CDR1 MNHEY, CDR2 SVGEGT. The CDR3 has 12 residues. Trimming stripped 2 bases from V and 4 bases from J, with 6 bases between. The CDR3 protein is CASSYTGYEQYF. The CDR3 nucleotides read TGTGCCAGCAGTTACACGGGATACGAGCAGTACTTC.

The chain carries TRBV4-2 and TRBJ1-5; 8 positions agree with TRBD1. Trimming at V came to 0 bases and at J to 6 bases, leaving 7 bases not matched to a gene. The germline V gene encodes CDR1 LGHNA and CDR2 YNFKEQ. CDR3 size: 16 residues. CDR3 sequence reads: CASSQDRTGGGQPQHF. The DNA for the CDR3 is TGTGCCAGCAGCCAAGATCGTACAGGGGGTGGTCAGCCCCAGCATTTT.

Regarding this clonotype: This may be a read error, as it is one base from a much larger clone. This chain's CDR3 is CASRKKGAGEQYF. CDR3 sequence (DNA): TGTGCCAGCAGGAAAAAGGGGGCTGGCGAGCAGTACTTC. The chain is built from TRBV6-6 and TRBJ2-7; 7 positions agree with TRBD1. The germline CDR1 and CDR2 sequences are MNHNY and SVGAGI (reference sequence). V lost 6 bases to trimming and J lost 6 bases; unmatched junction nucleotides: 8. The length of the CDR3 is 13 residues.

This clonotype is termed large (0.1 to 1%). The chain joins TRBV5-6 to TRBJ2-7; D possibly uses TRBD1 or TRBD2 (6 bases each). The CDR3 has 15 amino acids. Trimming took 0 bases from V and 2 from J, leaving 12 bases between them. The germline gives CDR1 SGHDT, CDR2 YYEEEE. The chain's CDR3 is CASSLDPGATYEQYF. DNA of the CDR3: TGTGCCAGCAGCTTGGACCCGGGGGCCACCTACGAGCAGTACTTC.

The V gene is TRBV20-1, the J gene TRBJ2-5; weak D call: TRBD1 (5 bases). The germline V gene encodes CDR1 DFQATT and CDR2 SNEGSKA (reference sequence). The V and J ends lost 3 bases and 5 bases respectively, with 13 bases between them. The CDR3 loop spans 13 amino acids. The CDR3 nucleotides are TGCAGTGCTAGTCGGGCAGGGCGGGAGACCCAGTACTTC. It is translated as CSASRAGRETQYF.

The chain links TRBV19 to TRBJ2-3, with D perhaps TRBD1 (7 bases). This CDR3 has 14 residues. Germline CDR1 is LNHDA and CDR2 is SQIVND (reference sequence). Trimming stripped 10 bases from V and 10 bases from J, with 24 bases between. CDR3 nucleotides: TGTGCCACCCAAAGACAGGGCGGCGGGAATTCGCAGTATTTT. This translates into CATQRQGGGNSQYF.

Regarding this clonotype: This may come from a read error, since a much larger clone is one base off. V is TRBV12-3 or TRBV12-4 and J is TRBJ2-1; TRBD1 matches 7 bases. The CDR3 runs 13 residues. The CDR3 bases are TGTGCCAGCAGTTTGGGACAGAACAATAAGCAGTTCTTC. This codes for CASSLGQNNKQFF.